This T cell receptor (beta chain) was sequenced for a study of shared clonotypes between healthy human individuals. Study-level information: Each donor contributed plates that comprised three CD4 naive, three CD4 memory, two CD8 naive and one CD8 memory. Study observations and caveats: Sampling covered nothing but blood. Tissue TCR repertoires likely differ from those found in blood. Having only a few donors restricted how much genetic and exposure-history diversity was captured.

Each cell subset's genomic DNA was divided evenly among several immunoSEQ plates. TCRdb's copy holds only in-frame clones and misses some; the assay was immunoSEQ multiplex PCR. This table has around 1.1 million clones, around 78% appearing once. In the case of this clone: As yet, its antigen is unknown.

Germline CDR1 KGHSH, CDR2 LQKENI. The CDR3 runs 13 residues. The chain employs TRBV18 and TRBJ2-5; D tentatively fits TRBD1 or TRBD2 (6 bases each). The DNA end lines up better with TRBJ2-7; the J call may be wrong. This receptor was taken from a man aged 18 to 30 in good health. Some clones in this sample may be carry-over from other donors' samples. Sequencing was done on a sample of memory CD4+ T cells from PBMCs. Subset: CD45RA-negative fraction. In nucleotides, the CDR3 is TGTGCCAGCTCAGACCGGGGGCAGGTCGAGCAGTACTTC. The encoded protein is CASSDRGQVEQYF.